Listed below are T cell receptor beta chains from one sample, sequenced in a study of blood T cell repertoires in COVID-19. Sequencing used immunoSEQ multiplex PCR; TCRdb keeps in-frame clones, though not all of them. The data hold fewer than 350,000 clones, with less than 85% observed a single time. The sample comprised PBMCs or T cells enriched from blood (not recorded which). The receptors were gathered from a woman aged 45 to 65 who had recovered from COVID-19. The CDR3 runs from the conserved cysteine through the conserved F or W. The D gene is left open where the match is weak.

d_gene: -; v_gene: TRBV6-6; j_gene: TRBJ1-5; CDR3nt: TGTGCCAGCAGCTGGGACATCCTGCAGCCAAATCAGCCCCAGCATTTT; CDR3aa: CASSWDILQPNQPQHF
d_gene: TRBD1; v_gene: TRBV4-1; j_gene: TRBJ2-1; CDR3nt: TGCGCCAGCAGCCAAGATAGGACAGGGGGCGCAAGCTCCTACAATGAGCAGTTCTTC; CDR3aa: CASSQDRTGGASSYNEQFF
d_gene: -; v_gene: TRBV15; j_gene: TRBJ1-2; CDR3nt: TGTGCCACCAGCAGAGGGGGGGTTGGCTATGGCTACACCTTC; CDR3aa: CATSRGGVGYGYTF
d_gene: -; v_gene: TRBV5-6; j_gene: TRBJ1-2; CDR3nt: TGTGCCAGCAGCTTGCAAGGAGATGGCTACACCTTC; CDR3aa: CASSLQGDGYTF
d_gene: -; v_gene: TRBV19; j_gene: TRBJ1-5; CDR3nt: TGTGCCAGTAGTATTCCCGACCGACCAACAGGGTCGGGCAATCAGCCCCAGCATTTT; CDR3aa: CASSIPDRPTGSGNQPQHF
d_gene: TRBD1; v_gene: TRBV5-6; j_gene: TRBJ1-2; CDR3nt: TGTGCCAGCAGCTGGGACAGACCGGGCTATGGCTACACCTTC; CDR3aa: CASSWDRPGYGYTF
d_gene: TRBD2; v_gene: TRBV2; j_gene: TRBJ2-3; CDR3nt: TGTGCCAGCAGTGATCTGCGGGGGAGAAGCACAGATACGCAGTATTTT; CDR3aa: CASSDLRGRSTDTQYF
d_gene: TRBD1; v_gene: TRBV5-8; j_gene: TRBJ2-5; CDR3nt: TGTGCCAGCAGTTGGGGACAGTACCGGGAGACCCAGTACTTC; CDR3aa: CASSWGQYRETQYF
d_gene: -; v_gene: TRBV29-1; j_gene: TRBJ2-5; CDR3nt: TGCAGCGTTGTACTAAGCTTTCAAGAGACCCAGTACTTC; CDR3aa: CSVVLSFQETQYF
d_gene: -; v_gene: TRBV11-2; j_gene: TRBJ2-7; CDR3nt: TGTGCCAGCAGCTTAGTATCCTACGAGCAGTACTTC; CDR3aa: CASSLVSYEQYF
d_gene: TRBD1; v_gene: TRBV5-4; j_gene: TRBJ2-7; CDR3nt: TGTGCCAGCAGCGTGACAGGGGGAAAGGACGAGCAGTACTTC; CDR3aa: CASSVTGGKDEQYF
d_gene: TRBD1; v_gene: TRBV7-3; j_gene: TRBJ2-3; CDR3nt: TGTGCCAGCAGCTCGGACAGGGCCACAGATACGCAGTATTTT; CDR3aa: CASSSDRATDTQYF
d_gene: -; v_gene: TRBV15; j_gene: TRBJ2-5; CDR3nt: TGTGCCACCAGCAGAGATTGGGGCGCAGAGACCCAGTACTTC; CDR3aa: CATSRDWGAETQYF
d_gene: -; v_gene: TRBV11-2; j_gene: TRBJ2-7; CDR3nt: TGTGCCAGCAGCTTTCAGGGTGGTAAACTCTACGAGCAGTACTTC; CDR3aa: CASSFQGGKLYEQYF
d_gene: -; v_gene: TRBV12-3/TRBV12-4; j_gene: TRBJ2-1; CDR3nt: TGTGCCAGCAGACGCAGGGGCAATGAGCAGTTCTTC; CDR3aa: CASRRRGNEQFF
d_gene: -; v_gene: TRBV11-2; j_gene: TRBJ2-7; CDR3nt: TGTGCCAGCAGCTCCGGGACCTACGAGCAGTACTTC; CDR3aa: CASSSGTYEQYF